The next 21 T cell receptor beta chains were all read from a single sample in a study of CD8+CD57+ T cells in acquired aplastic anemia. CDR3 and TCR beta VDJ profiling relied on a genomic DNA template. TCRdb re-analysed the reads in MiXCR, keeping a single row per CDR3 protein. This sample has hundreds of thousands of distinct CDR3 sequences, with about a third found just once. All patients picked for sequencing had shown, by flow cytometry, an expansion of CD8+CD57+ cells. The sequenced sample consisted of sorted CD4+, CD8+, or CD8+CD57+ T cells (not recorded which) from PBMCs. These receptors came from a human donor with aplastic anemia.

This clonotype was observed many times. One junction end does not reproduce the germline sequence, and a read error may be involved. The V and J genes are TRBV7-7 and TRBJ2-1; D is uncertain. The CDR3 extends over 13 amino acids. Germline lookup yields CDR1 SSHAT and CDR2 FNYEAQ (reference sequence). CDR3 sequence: CASSSSNYNEQFF. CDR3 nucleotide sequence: TGTGCTAGCAGCTCTTCGAACTACAATGAGCAGTTCTTC.

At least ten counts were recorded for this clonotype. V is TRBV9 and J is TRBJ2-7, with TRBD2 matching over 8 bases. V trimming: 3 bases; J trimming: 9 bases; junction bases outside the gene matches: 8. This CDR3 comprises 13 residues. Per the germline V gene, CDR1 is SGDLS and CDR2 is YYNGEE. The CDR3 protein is CASSEGGGRVQYF. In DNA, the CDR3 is TGTGCCAGCAGCGAAGGCGGGGGGCGCGTGCAGTACTTC.

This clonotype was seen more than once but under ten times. In DNA form, the CDR3 reads TGCAGTGCCACCGAGGGGGGCGAAAAACTGTTTTTT. It is translated as CSATEGGEKLFF. The V call is TRBV20-1, the J call TRBJ1-4, with D perhaps matching TRBD1 (6 bases). This CDR3 region has 12 residues. Between the trimmed V and J ends, which lost 6 bases and 8 bases, there was a span of 13 bases. CDR1 is DFQATT, CDR2 SNEGSKA, per germline (reference sequence).

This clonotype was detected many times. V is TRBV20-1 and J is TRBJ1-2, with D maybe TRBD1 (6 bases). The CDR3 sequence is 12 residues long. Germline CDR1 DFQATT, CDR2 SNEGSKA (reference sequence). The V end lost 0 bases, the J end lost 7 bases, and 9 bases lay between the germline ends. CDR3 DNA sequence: TGCAGTGCTAGAGACCACAGGGTTGGCTACACCTTC. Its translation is CSARDHRVGYTF.

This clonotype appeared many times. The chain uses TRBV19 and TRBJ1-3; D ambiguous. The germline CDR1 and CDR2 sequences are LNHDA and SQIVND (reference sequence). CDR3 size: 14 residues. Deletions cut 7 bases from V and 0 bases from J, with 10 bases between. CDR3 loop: CASTTPNSGNTIYF. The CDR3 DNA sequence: TGTGCCAGTACCACACCGAACTCTGGAAACACCATATATTTT.

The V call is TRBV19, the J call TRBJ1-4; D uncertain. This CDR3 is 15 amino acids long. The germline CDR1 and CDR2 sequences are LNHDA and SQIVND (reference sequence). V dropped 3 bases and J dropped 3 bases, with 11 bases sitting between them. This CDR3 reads CASSIQSPSNEKLFF. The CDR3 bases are TGTGCCAGTAGTATTCAGAGCCCTTCTAATGAAAAACTGTTTTTT.

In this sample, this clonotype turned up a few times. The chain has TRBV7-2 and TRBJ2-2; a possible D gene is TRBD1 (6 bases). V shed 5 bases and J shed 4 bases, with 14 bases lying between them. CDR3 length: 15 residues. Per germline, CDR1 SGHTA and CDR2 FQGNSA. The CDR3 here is CASSPQGEATGELFF. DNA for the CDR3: TGTGCCAGCAGCCCACAGGGTGAGGCCACCGGGGAGCTGTTTTTT.

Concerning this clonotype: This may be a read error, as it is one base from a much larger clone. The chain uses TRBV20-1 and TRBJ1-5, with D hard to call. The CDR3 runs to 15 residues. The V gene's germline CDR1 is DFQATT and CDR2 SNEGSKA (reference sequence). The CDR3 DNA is TGCAGTGCTAGTGAGTTGAGGAATAGCAATCAGACCCAGCATTTT. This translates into CSASELRNSNQTQHF.

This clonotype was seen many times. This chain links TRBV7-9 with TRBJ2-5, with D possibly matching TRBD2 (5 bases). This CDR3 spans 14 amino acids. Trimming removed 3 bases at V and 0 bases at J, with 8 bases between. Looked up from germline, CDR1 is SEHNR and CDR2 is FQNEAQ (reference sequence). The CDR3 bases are TGTGCCAGCAGCTTGGGAGAGTACCAAGAGACCCAGTACTTC. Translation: CASSLGEYQETQYF.

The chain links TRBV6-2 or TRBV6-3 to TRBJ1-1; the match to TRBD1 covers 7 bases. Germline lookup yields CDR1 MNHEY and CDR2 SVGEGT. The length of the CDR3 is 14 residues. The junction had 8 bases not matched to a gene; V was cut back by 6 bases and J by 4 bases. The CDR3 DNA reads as TGTGCCAGCAGACGTGGACAGGTGGGCACTGAAGCTTTCTTT. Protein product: CASRRGQVGTEAFF.

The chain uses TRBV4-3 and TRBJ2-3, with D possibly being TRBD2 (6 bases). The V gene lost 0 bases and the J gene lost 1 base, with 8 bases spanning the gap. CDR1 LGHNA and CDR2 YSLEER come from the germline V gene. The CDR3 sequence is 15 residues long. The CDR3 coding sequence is TGCGCCAGCAGCCAAGATCAGCGGGGCACAGATACGCAGTATTTT. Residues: CASSQDQRGTDTQYF.

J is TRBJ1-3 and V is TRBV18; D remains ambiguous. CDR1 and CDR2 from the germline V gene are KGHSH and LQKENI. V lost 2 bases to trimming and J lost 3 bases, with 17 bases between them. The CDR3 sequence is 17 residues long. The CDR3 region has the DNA TGTGCCAGCTCACCAATTTTGGATAAGGGTGATGGAAACACCATATATTTT. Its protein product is CASSPILDKGDGNTIYF.

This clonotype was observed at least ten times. The CDR3 DNA follows: TGTGCCAGCAGCCGCCTATCCCGACAGCCTATCGCCTACGAGCAGTACTTC. Amino acids: CASSRLSRQPIAYEQYF. V usage is TRBV7-9 and J usage is TRBJ2-7, with D possibly TRBD1 on 5 matching bases. The germline CDR1 and CDR2 sequences are SEHNR and FQNEAQ (reference sequence). V lost 5 bases and J 2 bases, leaving 22 bases between the germline ends. This CDR3 region has 17 residues.

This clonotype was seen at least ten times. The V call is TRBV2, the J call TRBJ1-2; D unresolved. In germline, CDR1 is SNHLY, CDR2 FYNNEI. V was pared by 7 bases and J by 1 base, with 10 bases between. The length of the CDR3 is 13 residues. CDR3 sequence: CASKEPRNYGYTF. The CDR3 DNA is TGTGCCAGCAAGGAGCCGCGTAACTATGGCTACACCTTC.

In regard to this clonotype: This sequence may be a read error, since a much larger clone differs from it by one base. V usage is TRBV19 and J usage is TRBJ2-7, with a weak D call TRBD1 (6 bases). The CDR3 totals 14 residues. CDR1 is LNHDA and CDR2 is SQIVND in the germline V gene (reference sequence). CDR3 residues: CASSLSGTTYGQYF. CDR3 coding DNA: TGTGCCAGCAGCTTGTCGGGGACAACCTACGGGCAGTACTTC. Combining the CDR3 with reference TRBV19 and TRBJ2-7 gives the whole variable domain DGGITQSPKYLFRKEGQNVTLSCEQNLNHDAMYWYRQDPGQGLRLIYYSQIVNDFQKGDIAEGYSVSREKKESFPLTVTSAQKNPTAFYLCASSLSGTTYGQYFGPGTRLTVT.

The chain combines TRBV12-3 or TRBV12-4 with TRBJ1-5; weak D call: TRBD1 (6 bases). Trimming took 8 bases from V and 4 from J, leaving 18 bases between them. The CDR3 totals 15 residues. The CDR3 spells CASHRGGTGNQPQHF. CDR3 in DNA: TGTGCCAGCCATCGGGGGGGCACGGGGAATCAGCCCCAGCATTTT.

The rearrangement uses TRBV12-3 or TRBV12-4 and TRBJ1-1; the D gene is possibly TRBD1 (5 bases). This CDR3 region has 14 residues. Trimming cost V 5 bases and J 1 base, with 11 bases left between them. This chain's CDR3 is CASSQRGPNTEAFF. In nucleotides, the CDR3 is TGTGCCAGCAGTCAAAGGGGTCCGAACACTGAAGCTTTCTTT.

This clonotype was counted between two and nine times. This CDR3 is CASSSGVASDYGYTF. The CDR3 DNA reads TGCGCCAGCAGCTCGGGAGTGGCATCAGACTATGGCTACACCTTC. The V call is TRBV5-1, the J call TRBJ1-2; unclear D gene. Germline CDR1 and CDR2: SGHRS and YFSETQ. The CDR3 is made up of 15 amino acids. Trimming cost V 3 bases and J 3 bases, with 15 bases left between them.

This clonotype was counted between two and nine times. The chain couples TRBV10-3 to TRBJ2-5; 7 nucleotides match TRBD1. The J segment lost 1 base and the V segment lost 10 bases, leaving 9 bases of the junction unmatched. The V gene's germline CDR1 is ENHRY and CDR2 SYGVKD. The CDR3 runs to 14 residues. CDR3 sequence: CASSPDRAQETQYF. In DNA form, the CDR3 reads TGTGCCAGCAGCCCCGACAGGGCCCAAGAGACCCAGTACTTC.

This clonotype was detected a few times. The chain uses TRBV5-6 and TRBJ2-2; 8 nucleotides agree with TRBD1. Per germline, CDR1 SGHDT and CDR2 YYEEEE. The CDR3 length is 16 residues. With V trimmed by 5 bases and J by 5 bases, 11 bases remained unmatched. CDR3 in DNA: TGTGCCAGCAGTCCGTCCGGACAGGGTGGAACCGGGGAGCTGTTTTTT. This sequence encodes CASSPSGQGGTGELFF.

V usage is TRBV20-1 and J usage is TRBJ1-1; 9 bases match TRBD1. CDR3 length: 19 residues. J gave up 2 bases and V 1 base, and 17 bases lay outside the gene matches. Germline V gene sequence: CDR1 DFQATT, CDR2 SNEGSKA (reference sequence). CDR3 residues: CSARVPQGAGPFQNTEAFF. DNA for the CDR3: TGCAGTGCTAGAGTCCCACAGGGGGCCGGACCCTTCCAAAACACTGAAGCTTTCTTT.